This T cell receptor beta chain was documented in a study of blood T cell repertoires in COVID-19. Study-wide background: Nucleic acid was either cDNA or gDNA, and it came from T cells, B-cell-depleted T cells, or PBMCs.

This clone was counted a single time. Trimming shortened V by 0 bases and J by 4 bases, and 11 bases separated the two germline ends. Germline V lookup: CDR1 SGHRS, CDR2 YFSETQ. The CDR3 sequence is 15 residues long. The protocol was immunoSEQ multiplex PCR, while the TCRdb copy is restricted to in-frame clones and leaves out a portion. The top ten clones hold 6.6% of a sample with 250,000 to 300,000 clones, roughly 85% of them seen once. Exposed volunteers were people who met a COVID-19 case within 2 weeks before study entry. Sequencing input: PBMCs or T cells enriched from blood (not recorded which). The chain has TRBV5-1 and TRBJ2-1; D is perhaps TRBD2 (6 bases). This receptor was identified in a woman in her forties or fifties who had been exposed to COVID-19. The CDR3 sequence: CASSLGRDSYNEQFF. Written as DNA, the CDR3 is TGCGCCAGCAGCTTGGGACGGGACTCTTACAATGAGCAGTTCTTC.